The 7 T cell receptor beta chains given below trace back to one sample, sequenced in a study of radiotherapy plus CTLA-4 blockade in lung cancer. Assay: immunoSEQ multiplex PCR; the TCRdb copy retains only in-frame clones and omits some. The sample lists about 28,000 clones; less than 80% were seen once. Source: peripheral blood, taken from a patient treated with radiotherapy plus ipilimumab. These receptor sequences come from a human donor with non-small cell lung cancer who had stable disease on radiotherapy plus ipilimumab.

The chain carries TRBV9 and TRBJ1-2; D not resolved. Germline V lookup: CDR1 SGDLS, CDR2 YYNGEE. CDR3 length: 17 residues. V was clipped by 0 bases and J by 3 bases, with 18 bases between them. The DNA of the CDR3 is TGTGCCAGCAGCGTAGGGGATAGGATTGGGGATTACTATGGCTACACCTTC. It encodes CASSVGDRIGDYYGYTF.

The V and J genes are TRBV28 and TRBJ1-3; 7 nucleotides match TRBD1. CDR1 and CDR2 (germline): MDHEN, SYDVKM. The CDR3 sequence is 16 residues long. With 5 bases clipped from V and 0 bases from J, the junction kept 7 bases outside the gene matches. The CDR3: CASSTLDRVSGNTIYF. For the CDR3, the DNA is TGTGCCAGCAGTACCCTAGACAGGGTCTCTGGAAACACCATATATTTT.

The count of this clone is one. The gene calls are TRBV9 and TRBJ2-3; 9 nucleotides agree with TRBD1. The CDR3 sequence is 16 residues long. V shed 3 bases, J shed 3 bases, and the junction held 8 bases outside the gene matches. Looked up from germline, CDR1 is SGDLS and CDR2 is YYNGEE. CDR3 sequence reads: CASSARQGEVTDTQYF. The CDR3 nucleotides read TGTGCCAGCAGCGCTCGACAGGGGGAAGTAACAGATACGCAGTATTTT.

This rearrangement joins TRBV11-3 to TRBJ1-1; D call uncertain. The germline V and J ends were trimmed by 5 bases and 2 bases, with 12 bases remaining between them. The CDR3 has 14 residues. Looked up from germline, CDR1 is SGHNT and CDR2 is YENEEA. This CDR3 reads CASSPREGNTEAFF. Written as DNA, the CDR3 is TGTGCCAGCAGCCCCCGGGAAGGAAACACTGAAGCTTTCTTT.

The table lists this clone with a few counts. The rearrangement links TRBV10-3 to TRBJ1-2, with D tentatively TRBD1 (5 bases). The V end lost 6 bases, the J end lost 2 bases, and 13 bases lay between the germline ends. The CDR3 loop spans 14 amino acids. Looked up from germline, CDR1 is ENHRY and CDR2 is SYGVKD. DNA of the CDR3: TGTGCCATCAGGGACCCGGGACGGAACTATGGCTACACCTTC. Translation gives CAIRDPGRNYGYTF.

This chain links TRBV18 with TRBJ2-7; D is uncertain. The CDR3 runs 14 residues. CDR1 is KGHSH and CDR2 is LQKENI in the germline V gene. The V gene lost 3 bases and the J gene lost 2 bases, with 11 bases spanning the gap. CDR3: CASSPSPITYEQYF. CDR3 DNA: TGTGCCAGCTCACCCTCTCCGATCACCTACGAGCAGTACTTC.

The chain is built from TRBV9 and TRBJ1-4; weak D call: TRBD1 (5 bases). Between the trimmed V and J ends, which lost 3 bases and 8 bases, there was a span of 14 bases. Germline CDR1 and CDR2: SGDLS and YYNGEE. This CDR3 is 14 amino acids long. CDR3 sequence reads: CASSGTRDSEKLFF. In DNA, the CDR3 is TGTGCCAGCAGCGGAACCCGGGACTCCGAAAAACTGTTTTTT.